This T cell receptor beta chain was documented in a study of shared clonotypes between healthy human individuals. Free of recent acute infections or vaccinations, the donors were healthy HIV-negative adults. Between the trimmed V and J ends, which lost 3 bases and 1 base, there was a span of 12 bases. The CDR3 has 14 amino acids. Germline loops: CDR1 GTSNPN, CDR2 SVGIG (reference sequence). Each cell subset's genomic DNA was divided evenly among several immunoSEQ plates. The assay was immunoSEQ multiplex PCR, and TCRdb's table has in-frame clones only and misses some. The repertoire includes 470,000 or so clones, 60% to 80% of them detected once, and around 12% sits in the top ten.

The sample taken for sequencing was PBMCs. The receptor's source is a woman aged 40 to 49 in good health. Some clones in this sample may be carry-over from other donors' samples. The chain uses TRBV30 and TRBJ1-1, with D unclear. The CDR3 sequence is CAWSFSRPNTEAFF. CDR3 DNA: TGTGCCTGGAGCTTTAGCCGACCGAACACTGAAGCTTTCTTT.